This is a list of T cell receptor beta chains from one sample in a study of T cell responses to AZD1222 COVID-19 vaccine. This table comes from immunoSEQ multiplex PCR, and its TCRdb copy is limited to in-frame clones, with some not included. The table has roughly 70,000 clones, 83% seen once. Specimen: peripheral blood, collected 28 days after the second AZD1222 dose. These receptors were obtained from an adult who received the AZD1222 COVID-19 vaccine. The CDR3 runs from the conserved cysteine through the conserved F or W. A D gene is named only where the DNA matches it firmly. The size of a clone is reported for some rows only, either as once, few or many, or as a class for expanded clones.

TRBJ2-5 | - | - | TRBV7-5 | TGTGCCAGAACGAACAAGAACGGGGGCCTAAAGACCCAGTACTTC | CARTNKNGGLKTQYF
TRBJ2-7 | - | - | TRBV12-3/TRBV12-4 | TGTGCCAGCAGTTTGCTGTGGGAGCAGTACTTC | CASSLLWEQYF
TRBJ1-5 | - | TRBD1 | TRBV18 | TGTGCCAGCTCAACGGGTGGCGTGACAGGGGGGGTCCTAGGCAATCAGCCCCAGCATTTT | CASSTGGVTGGVLGNQPQHF
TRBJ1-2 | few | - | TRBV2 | TGTGCCAGCAGTGCATTCCGGGGATCCTATGGCTACACCTTC | CASSAFRGSYGYTF
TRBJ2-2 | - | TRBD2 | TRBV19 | TGTGCCAGTAGTTCTCTCCAAGAACGGGAGGGCACCGGGGAGCTGTTTTTT | CASSSLQEREGTGELFF
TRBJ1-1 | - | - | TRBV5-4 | TGTGCCAGCAGCTTGGCCATGATGGAGTTGGACACTGAAGCTTTCTTT | CASSLAMMELDTEAFF
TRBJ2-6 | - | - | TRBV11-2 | TGTGCCAGCAGCTTAAGTCGCGGGGCGGGGGCCAACGTCCTGACTTTC | CASSLSRGAGANVLTF
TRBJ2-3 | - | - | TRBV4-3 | TGCGCCAGCAGCCCCAGAGCTTCGGTCACAGATACGCAGTATTTT | CASSPRASVTDTQYF
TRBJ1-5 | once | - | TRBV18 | TGTGCCAGCTCACCTAGCAGGGATAATCAGCCCCAGCATTTT | CASSPSRDNQPQHF
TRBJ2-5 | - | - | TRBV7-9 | TGTGCCAGCAGCAAGAGAATTACCGGGGAAGAGACCCAGTACTTC | CASSKRITGEETQYF
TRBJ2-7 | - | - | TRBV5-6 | TGTGCCAGCAGCTTGGGCAGCTCCTACGAGCAGTACTTC | CASSLGSSYEQYF
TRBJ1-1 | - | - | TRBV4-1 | TGCGCCAGCAGCCCACCCACGTACGGGGGGCAAACAGAAGCTTTCTTT | CASSPPTYGGQTEAFF
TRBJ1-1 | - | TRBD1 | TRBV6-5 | TGTGCCAGCAGTTACTCGGGACAGGGGCGGGCTTTCTTT | CASSYSGQGRAFF
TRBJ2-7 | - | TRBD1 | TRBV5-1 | TGCGCCAGCAGCTTGGCACCCGGGACAGGGTCGACCTACGAGCAGTACTTC | CASSLAPGTGSTYEQYF
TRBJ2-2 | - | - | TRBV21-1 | TGTGCCAGCAGCGACCTCCTTCAGGAATCCGGGGAGCTGTTTTTT | CASSDLLQESGELFF
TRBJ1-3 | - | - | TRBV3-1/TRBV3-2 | TGTGCCAGCAGCCAAGCACGACTCGTTGGAAACACCATATATTTT | CASSQARLVGNTIYF
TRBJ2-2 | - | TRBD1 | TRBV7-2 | TGTGCCAGCAGCTTACAGGGGGCAGACACCGGGGAGCTGTTTTTT | CASSLQGADTGELFF
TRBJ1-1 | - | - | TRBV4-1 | TGCGCCAGCAGCCAAGTAGGGCATCCCAACACTGAAGCTTTCTTT | CASSQVGHPNTEAFF
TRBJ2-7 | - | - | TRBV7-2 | TGTGCCAGCAGCGTAGGCAATAACAGGGCCCACGAGCAGTACTTC | CASSVGNNRAHEQYF
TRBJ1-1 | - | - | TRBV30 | TGTGCCTGGAGACGTAACAGGGAAGGGGGCACTGAAGCTTTCTTT | CAWRRNREGGTEAFF
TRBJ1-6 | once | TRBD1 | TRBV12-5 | TGTGCTAGTGGTTTGGTACAGGGGGCCAGAGATAATTCACCCCTCCACTTT | CASGLVQGARDNSPLHF
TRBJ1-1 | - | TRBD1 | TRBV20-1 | TGCAGTGCTAGTAGGCAGGGGGCAACTGAAGCTTTCTTT | CSASRQGATEAFF
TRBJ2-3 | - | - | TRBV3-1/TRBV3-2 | TGTGCCAGCAGCCAAGAAGGTTGGACAGATACGCAGTATTTT | CASSQEGWTDTQYF
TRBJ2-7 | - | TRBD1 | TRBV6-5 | TGTGCCAGCACCCGGGACAGGGATTACGAGCAGTACTTC | CASTRDRDYEQYF
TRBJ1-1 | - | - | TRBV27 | TGTGCCAGCAGCGGGGTGAACAAGCCTGAAGCTTTCTTT | CASSGVNKPEAFF
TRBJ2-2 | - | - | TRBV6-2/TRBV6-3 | TGTGCCAGCAGCCAGACTACCCTTGATACACACGGGGAGCTGTTTTTT | CASSQTTLDTHGELFF
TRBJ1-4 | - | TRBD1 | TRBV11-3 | TGTGCCAGCAGAGGACAGGGCGAAAAACTGTTTTTT | CASRGQGEKLFF
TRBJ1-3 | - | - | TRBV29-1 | TGCAGCGTTCCCCACGGAAACACCATATATTTT | CSVPHGNTIYF
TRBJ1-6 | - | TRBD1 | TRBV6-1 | TGTGCCAGCAGTGAAATCAGGGGGAATTCACCCCTCCACTTT | CASSEIRGNSPLHF
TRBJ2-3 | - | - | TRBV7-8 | TGTGCCAGCAGCGCTCGGGGGGCAACAGATACGCAGTATTTT | CASSARGATDTQYF
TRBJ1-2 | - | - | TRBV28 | TGTGCCAGCTCCCGGGGGGGCCCACGCGGTAATGGCTACACCTTC | CASSRGGPRGNGYTF
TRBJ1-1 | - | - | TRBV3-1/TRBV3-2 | TGTGCCAGCAGCCAAGGGTTCCGGGAGGAAGCTTTCTTT | CASSQGFREEAFF
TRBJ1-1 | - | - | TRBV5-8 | TGTGCCAGCAGCTTGGGCACAGTGGGCGACACTGAAGCTTTCTTT | CASSLGTVGDTEAFF
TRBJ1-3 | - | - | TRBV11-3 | TGTGCCAGCAGCTTAGAAGGAGGGGCTGGAAACACCATATATTTT | CASSLEGGAGNTIYF
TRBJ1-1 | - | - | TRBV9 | TGTGCCAGCAGCGTAACGGACGACACTGAAGCTTTCTTT | CASSVTDDTEAFF
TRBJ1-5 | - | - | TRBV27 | TGTGCCAGCAGGGCTCAGGGTCTGTATAGCAATCAGCCCCAGCATTTT | CASRAQGLYSNQPQHF
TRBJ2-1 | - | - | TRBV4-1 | TGCGCCAGCAGCCACATAGGGGGGAATGAGCAGTTCTTC | CASSHIGGNEQFF
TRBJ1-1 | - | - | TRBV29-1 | TGCAGCGCTGACCGGGGCACTGAAGCTTTCTTT | CSADRGTEAFF
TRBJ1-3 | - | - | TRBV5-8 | TGTGCCAGCAGCAGGACCGGGACGCTCTCTGGAAACACCATATATTTT | CASSRTGTLSGNTIYF
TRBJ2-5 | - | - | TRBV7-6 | TGTGCCAGCAGCTTAAGGACTCGAGGGGCGGGGCAAGAGACCCAGTACTTC | CASSLRTRGAGQETQYF
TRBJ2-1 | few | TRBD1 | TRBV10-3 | TGTGCCATCGCTGGGACAGGGGGTTCCGGATCAGCCTACAATGAGCAGTTCTTC | CAIAGTGGSGSAYNEQFF
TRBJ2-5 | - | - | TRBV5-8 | TGTGCCAGCAGTCCGCCTACTACCAAAGAGACCCAGTACTTC | CASSPPTTKETQYF
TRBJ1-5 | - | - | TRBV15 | TGTGCCACCAGCAGGTCGAACCCGGCCCAGCATTTT | CATSRSNPAQHF
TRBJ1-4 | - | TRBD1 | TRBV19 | TGTGCCAGTAGTCGCATGCGAGGGGGCGTGGGTGAAAAACTGTTTTTT | CASSRMRGGVGEKLFF
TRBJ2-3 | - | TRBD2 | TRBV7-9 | TGTGCCAGCAGCTTAAGCCGGGGGGGACTGACAGATACGCAGTATTTT | CASSLSRGGLTDTQYF
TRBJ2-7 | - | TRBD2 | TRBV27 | TGTGCCAGCACTAGCGGGGGGACTGTGCACGAGCAGTACTTC | CASTSGGTVHEQYF
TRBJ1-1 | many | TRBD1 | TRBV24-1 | TGTGCCACCAGTGATGAAGACAGGGGGCAAGCTTTCTTT | CATSDEDRGQAFF
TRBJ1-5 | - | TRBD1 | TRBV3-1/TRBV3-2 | TGTGCCAGCAGCCCCAAGTCTTACAGGGGAGAATGGAATCAGCCCCAGCATTTT | CASSPKSYRGEWNQPQHF
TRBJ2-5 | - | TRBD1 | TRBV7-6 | TGTGCCAGCAGCCCCAACAGGGGGGCCCAAGAGACCCAGTACTTC | CASSPNRGAQETQYF